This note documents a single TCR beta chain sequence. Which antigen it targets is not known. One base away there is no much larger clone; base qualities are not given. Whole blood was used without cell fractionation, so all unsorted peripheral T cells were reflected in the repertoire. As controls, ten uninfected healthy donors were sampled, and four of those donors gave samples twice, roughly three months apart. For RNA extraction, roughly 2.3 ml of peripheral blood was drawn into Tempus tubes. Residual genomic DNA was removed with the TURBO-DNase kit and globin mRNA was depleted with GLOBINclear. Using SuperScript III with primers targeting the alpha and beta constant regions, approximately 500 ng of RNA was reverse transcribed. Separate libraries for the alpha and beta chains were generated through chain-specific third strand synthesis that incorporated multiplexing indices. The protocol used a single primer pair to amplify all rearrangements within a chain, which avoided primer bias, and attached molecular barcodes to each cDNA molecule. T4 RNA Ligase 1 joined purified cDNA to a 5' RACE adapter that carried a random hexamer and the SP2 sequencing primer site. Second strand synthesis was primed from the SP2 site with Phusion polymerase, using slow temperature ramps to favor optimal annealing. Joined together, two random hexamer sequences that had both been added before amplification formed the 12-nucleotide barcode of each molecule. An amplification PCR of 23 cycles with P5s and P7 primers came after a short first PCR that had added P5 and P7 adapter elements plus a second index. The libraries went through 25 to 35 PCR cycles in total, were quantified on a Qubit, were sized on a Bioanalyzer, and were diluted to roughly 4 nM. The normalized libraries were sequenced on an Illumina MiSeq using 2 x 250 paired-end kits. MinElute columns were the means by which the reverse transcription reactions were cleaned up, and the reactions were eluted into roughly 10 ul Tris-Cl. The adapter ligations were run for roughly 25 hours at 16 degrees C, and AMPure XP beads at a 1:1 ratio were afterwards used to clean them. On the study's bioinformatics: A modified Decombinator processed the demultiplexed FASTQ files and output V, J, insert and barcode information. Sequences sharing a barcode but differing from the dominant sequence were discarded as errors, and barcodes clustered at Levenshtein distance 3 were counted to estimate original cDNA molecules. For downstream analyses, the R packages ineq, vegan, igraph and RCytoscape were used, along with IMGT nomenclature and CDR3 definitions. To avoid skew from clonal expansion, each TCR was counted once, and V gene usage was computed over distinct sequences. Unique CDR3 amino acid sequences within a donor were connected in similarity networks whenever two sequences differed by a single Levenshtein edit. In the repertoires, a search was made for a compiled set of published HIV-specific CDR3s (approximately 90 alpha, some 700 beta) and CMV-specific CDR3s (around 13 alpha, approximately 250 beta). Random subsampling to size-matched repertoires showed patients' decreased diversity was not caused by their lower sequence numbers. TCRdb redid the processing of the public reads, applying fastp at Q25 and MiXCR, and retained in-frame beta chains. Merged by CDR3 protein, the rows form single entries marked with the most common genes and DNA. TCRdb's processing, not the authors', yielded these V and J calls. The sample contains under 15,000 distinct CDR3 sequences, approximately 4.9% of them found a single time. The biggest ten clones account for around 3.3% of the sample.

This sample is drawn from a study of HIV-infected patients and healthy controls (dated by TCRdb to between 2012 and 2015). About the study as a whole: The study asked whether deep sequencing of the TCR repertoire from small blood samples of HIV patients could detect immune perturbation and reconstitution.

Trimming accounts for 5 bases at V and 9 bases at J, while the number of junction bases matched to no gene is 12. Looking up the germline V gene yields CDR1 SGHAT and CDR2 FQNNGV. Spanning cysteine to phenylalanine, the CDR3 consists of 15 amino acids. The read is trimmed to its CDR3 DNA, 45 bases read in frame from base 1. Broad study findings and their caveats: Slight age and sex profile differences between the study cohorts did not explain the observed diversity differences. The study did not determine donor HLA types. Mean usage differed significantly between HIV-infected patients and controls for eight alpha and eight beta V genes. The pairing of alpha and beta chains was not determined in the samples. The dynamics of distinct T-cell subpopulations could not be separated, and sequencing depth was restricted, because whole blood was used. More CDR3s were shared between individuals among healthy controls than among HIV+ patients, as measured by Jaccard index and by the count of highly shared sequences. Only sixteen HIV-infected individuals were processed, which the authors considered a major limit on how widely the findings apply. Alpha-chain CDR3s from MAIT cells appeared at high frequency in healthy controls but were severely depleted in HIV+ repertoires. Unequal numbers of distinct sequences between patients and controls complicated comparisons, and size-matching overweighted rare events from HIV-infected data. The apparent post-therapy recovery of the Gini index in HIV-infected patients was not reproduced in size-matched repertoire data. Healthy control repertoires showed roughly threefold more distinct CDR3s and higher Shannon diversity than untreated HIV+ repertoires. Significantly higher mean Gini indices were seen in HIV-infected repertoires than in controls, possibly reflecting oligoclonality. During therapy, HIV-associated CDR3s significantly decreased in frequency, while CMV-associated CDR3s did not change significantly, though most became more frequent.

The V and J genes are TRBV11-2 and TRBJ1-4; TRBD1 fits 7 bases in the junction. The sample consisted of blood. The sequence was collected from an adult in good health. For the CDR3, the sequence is CASSLTTGVYQKLFF. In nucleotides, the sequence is TGTGCCAGCAGCCTTACTACAGGGGTCTACCAAAAACTGTTTTTT.